Following are 13 T cell receptor beta chains from one sample sequenced in a study of T cells after yellow fever vaccination. TCRdb processed the 5' RACE reads anew with MiXCR; each CDR3 protein has one entry. The table records 340,000 or so distinct CDR3 sequences, around an eighth of them present only once. Sequenced here: CD4+ T cells sorted from PBMCs, sampled 15 days after the yellow fever booster vaccination. The receptors were gathered from a man between 18 and 35 years old who received the YFV17D yellow fever vaccine.

This clonotype was observed a handful of times. The rearrangement joins TRBV5-1 to TRBJ2-3; D perhaps matches TRBD1 (6 bases). V lost 5 bases, J lost 5 bases, and 15 bases lay in between. The length of the CDR3 is 14 residues. Looked up from germline, CDR1 is SGHRS and CDR2 is YFSETQ. Here the CDR3 DNA reads TGCGCCAGCAGGTTTTCAGGGGCGGGAGATACGCAGTATTTT. Protein: CASRFSGAGDTQYF.

This clonotype turned up a few times. The genes are TRBV20-1 and TRBJ2-1; D perhaps matches TRBD2 (7 bases). Per the germline V gene, CDR1 is DFQATT and CDR2 is SNEGSKA (reference sequence). V was shortened by 3 bases and J by 7 bases, with 13 bases between the two germline ends. The CDR3 is 13 amino acids. CDR3 loop: CSASGGASNEQFF. The CDR3 coding sequence is TGCAGTGCTAGTGGGGGGGCCTCGAATGAGCAGTTCTTC.

In this sample, this clonotype turned up a few times. This chain links TRBV2 with TRBJ1-6; 7 bases are shared with TRBD1. CDR1 is SNHLY and CDR2 is FYNNEI in the germline V gene. Losses at the gene ends were 6 bases for V and 0 bases for J; bases not matched to a gene: 2. This CDR3 spans 15 amino acids. CDR3 bases: TGTGCCAGCAGCAGGGGGAGCTCCTATAATTCACCCCTCCACTTT. Encoded protein: CASSRGSSYNSPLHF.

This clonotype was seen only a few times. The chain couples TRBV9 to TRBJ2-7, with 8 bases that match TRBD1. CDR1 is SGDLS, CDR2 YYNGEE, per germline. This CDR3 has 14 residues. V lost 0 bases, J lost 7 bases, and 6 bases stayed unmatched. The CDR3 region is CASSVDQGAREQYF. The CDR3 region has the DNA TGTGCCAGCAGCGTAGACCAGGGGGCGAGAGAGCAGTACTTC.

This clonotype has only a few counts. The chain combines TRBV12-3 or TRBV12-4 with TRBJ2-1, with D perhaps matching TRBD1 (6 bases). This CDR3 has 13 residues. Deletions cut 2 bases from V and 10 bases from J, with 12 bases between. The CDR3 bases are TGTGCCAGCAGTTTAAGGGGGAACGGGGAGCAGTTCTTC. Translating it yields CASSLRGNGEQFF.

V is TRBV6-5 and J is TRBJ1-1; D ambiguous. The germline CDR1 and CDR2 sequences are MNHEY and SVGAGI. Between the trimmed V and J ends, which lost 0 bases and 6 bases, there was a span of 14 bases. The CDR3 is made up of 15 amino acids. In DNA form, the CDR3 reads TGTGCCAGCAGTTACTCGTTCGGGCAGAGCCCTGAAGCTTTCTTT. Protein sequence: CASSYSFGQSPEAFF.

This clonotype was detected a few times. The chain combines TRBV7-8 with TRBJ1-6; no firm D call. Per germline, CDR1 SGHVS and CDR2 FQNEAQ. The ends were cut back, 3 bases at V and 8 bases at J, with 8 bases in the middle. This CDR3 contains 13 residues. The CDR3 DNA sequence: TGTGCCAGCAGCTTTTTGGGGTATTCACCCCTCCACTTT. It translates to CASSFLGYSPLHF.

This clonotype was found a few times. This chain uses TRBV20-1 with TRBJ1-6; D is uncertain. This CDR3 is 15 amino acids long. Trimming cost V 1 base and J 0 bases, with 7 bases left between them. CDR1 and CDR2 (germline): DFQATT, SNEGSKA (reference sequence). The CDR3 DNA sequence: TGCAGTGCTAGAGGGGCAAGCTCCTATAATTCACCCCTCCACTTT. Its protein product is CSARGASSYNSPLHF.

J is TRBJ1-1 and V is TRBV11-1; 9 nucleotides agree with TRBD1. The trim removed 3 bases at V and 3 bases at J, leaving 2 bases unmatched. CDR1 and CDR2 from the germline V gene are SGHAT and FQDESV (reference sequence). The CDR3 is made up of 14 amino acids. CDR3 loop: CASSFGQGYTEAFF. DNA of the CDR3: TGTGCCAGCAGCTTCGGACAGGGGTACACTGAAGCTTTCTTT.

This rearrangement joins TRBV19 to TRBJ2-5; TRBD2 matches at 7 bases. Germline lookup yields CDR1 LNHDA and CDR2 SQIVND (reference sequence). The CDR3 spans 13 residues. The ends lost 8 bases at V and 1 base at J; junction bases unmatched: 4. The CDR3 spells CASGLGLQETQYF. In nucleotides, the CDR3 is TGTGCCAGTGGACTAGGCCTCCAAGAGACCCAGTACTTC.

The V and J genes are TRBV18 and TRBJ1-1, with D tentatively TRBD1 (6 bases). Looked up from germline, CDR1 is KGHSH and CDR2 is LQKENI. The length of the CDR3 is 14 residues. With 1 base removed from V and 4 bases from J, the gap between germline ends came to 10 bases. The CDR3: CASSPLGAGTEAFF. The DNA of the CDR3 is TGTGCCAGCTCACCACTGGGGGCCGGCACTGAAGCTTTCTTT.

The rearrangement links TRBV27 to TRBJ2-3; TRBD1 is a possible D gene (5 bases). The CDR3 sequence is 14 residues long. Trimming took 4 bases from V and 1 from J, leaving 9 bases between them. Germline lookup yields CDR1 MNHEY and CDR2 SMNVEV (reference sequence). The CDR3 is CASSSLRGTDTQYF. The CDR3 DNA reads TGTGCCAGCAGTTCTCTCAGGGGCACAGATACGCAGTATTTT.

This clonotype has a handful of counts. This chain uses TRBV12-3 or TRBV12-4 with TRBJ1-5, with unresolved D. Trimming removed 2 bases at V and 1 base at J, with 6 bases between. CDR3 size: 14 residues. As DNA, the CDR3 is TGTGCCAGCAGTTTACGACCGAGCAATCAGCCCCAGCATTTT. Protein product: CASSLRPSNQPQHF.